Listed below are T cell receptor beta chains from one sample, sequenced in a study of Ad26.COV2.S vaccination and SARS-CoV-2 variants. Clones were read by immunoSEQ multiplex PCR, and TCRdb kept only the in-frame ones, dropping some. The repertoire consists of some 320,000 clones, with 85% occurring once and the leading ten covering 2.1%. Sequencing used peripheral blood, obtained in a trial of Ad26.COV2.S vaccine versus placebo. These receptors came from a person between 18 and 60 years old who received the Ad26.COV2.S COVID-19 vaccine or a placebo. Both conserved end residues are part of each CDR3. Each record gives: J gene, D gene, V gene, clone size, CDR3 protein, CDR3 DNA. The D gene is left open where the match is weak. Size is omitted from some rows. Given values are once, few, many or a class for expanded clones.

>TRBJ1-3|NA|TRBV7-9|NA
CASSPQTMIQSGNTIYF
TGTGCCAGCAGCCCTCAGACTATGATTCAGTCTGGAAACACCATATATTTT
>TRBJ1-5|NA|TRBV28|NA
CASSFGPIKGGQPQHF
TGTGCCAGCAGTTTTGGCCCCATTAAAGGGGGTCAGCCCCAGCATTTT
>TRBJ2-2|NA|TRBV7-2|NA
CASSLGPGIRSAGELFF
TGTGCCAGCAGCTTGGGGCCCGGTATTCGGAGTGCCGGGGAGCTGTTTTTT
>TRBJ1-2|TRBD1|TRBV24-1|NA
CATSDFKPGQGATGYTF
TGTGCCACCAGTGATTTTAAACCGGGACAGGGGGCAACTGGCTACACCTTC
>TRBJ1-6|NA|TRBV28|NA
CASTPPGPGNSPLHF
TGTGCCAGCACCCCGCCGGGCCCAGGGAATTCACCCCTCCACTTT
>TRBJ1-3|NA|TRBV7-2|NA
CASSYSVLAGNTIYF
TGTGCCAGCAGCTACAGTGTCTTAGCTGGAAACACCATATATTTT
>TRBJ2-7|NA|TRBV28|NA
CASTFPENEQYF
TGTGCCAGCACCTTCCCCGAAAACGAGCAGTACTTC
>TRBJ1-2|NA|TRBV2|NA
CAGGGDYYGYTF
TGTGCCGGGGGAGGCGACTACTATGGCTACACCTTC
>TRBJ1-2|NA|TRBV4-1|NA
CASSQDSGSGYGYTF
TGCGCCAGCAGCCAAGATTCAGGGTCGGGCTATGGCTACACCTTC
>TRBJ1-2|TRBD1|TRBV3-1/TRBV3-2|NA
CASSQGQGMYGYTF
TGTGCCAGCAGCCAGGGACAGGGAATGTATGGCTACACCTTC
>TRBJ1-1|TRBD1|TRBV27|NA
CASSFQRTGATEAFF
TGTGCCAGCAGTTTTCAACGGACAGGCGCTACTGAAGCTTTCTTT
>TRBJ2-2|NA|TRBV9|few
CASSGSTGELFF
TGTGCCAGCAGCGGGAGCACCGGGGAGCTGTTTTTT
>TRBJ1-1|NA|TRBV2|few
CASSPWGGNTEAFF
TGTGCCAGCAGCCCCTGGGGGGGGAACACTGAAGCTTTCTTT
>TRBJ1-5|NA|TRBV5-5|NA
CASSLAPESNQPQHF
TGTGCCAGCAGCTTGGCCCCGGAGAGCAATCAGCCCCAGCATTTT
>TRBJ1-5|NA|TRBV5-6|NA
CASSFIGTSDQPQHF
TGTGCCAGCAGCTTTATAGGGACAAGTGATCAGCCCCAGCATTTT
>TRBJ1-4|TRBD1|TRBV3-1/TRBV3-2|NA
CASSLGTGGAELFF
TGTGCCAGCAGCCTGGGAACAGGGGGCGCGGAACTGTTTTTT
>TRBJ1-2|TRBD1|TRBV6-6|NA
CASSPTGWDGYTF
TGTGCCAGCAGCCCGACAGGGTGGGATGGCTACACCTTC
>TRBJ2-5|NA|TRBV6-5|NA
CASSYSRVETQYF
TGTGCCAGCAGTTACTCGCGGGTTGAGACCCAGTACTTC
>TRBJ2-5|TRBD2|TRBV20-1|NA
CSASWPSGGVRETQYF
TGCAGTGCTAGTTGGCCTAGCGGGGGGGTTCGAGAGACCCAGTACTTC
>TRBJ1-3|TRBD1|TRBV19|NA
CASSTDRASGNTIYF
TGTGCCAGTAGTACCGACAGGGCGTCTGGAAACACCATATATTTT
>TRBJ2-1|NA|TRBV18|NA
CASSPGGRSDNEQFF
TGTGCCAGCTCACCGGGGGGAAGGAGCGACAATGAGCAGTTCTTC
>TRBJ1-1|NA|TRBV5-5|NA
CASSLTGATPAEAFF
TGTGCCAGCAGCTTGACCGGGGCTACGCCAGCTGAAGCTTTCTTT
>TRBJ2-1|TRBD2|TRBV6-4|NA
CASSGVAGGPYNEQFF
TGTGCCAGCAGTGGGGTAGCGGGGGGCCCCTACAATGAGCAGTTCTTC
>TRBJ2-1|NA|TRBV3-1/TRBV3-2|NA
CASSQDLGRDEQFF
TGTGCCAGCAGCCAAGATCTAGGCCGGGATGAGCAGTTCTTC
>TRBJ1-3|NA|TRBV5-1|NA
CASSLGSGSYGNTIYF
TGCGCCAGCAGCTTGGGGTCGGGCAGTTATGGAAACACCATATATTTT
>TRBJ1-2|TRBD1|TRBV18|NA
CASSPPDRVGGYTF
TGTGCCAGCTCACCACCGGACAGGGTTGGTGGCTACACCTTC
>TRBJ2-7|NA|TRBV28|NA
CASSLPHRRSSYEQYF
TGTGCCAGCAGTTTACCGCACAGGAGGAGCTCCTACGAGCAGTACTTC
>TRBJ1-1|NA|TRBV7-2|NA
CASSPGHHSMNTEAFF
TGTGCCAGCAGCCCTGGACACCATAGCATGAACACTGAAGCTTTCTTT
>TRBJ1-2|NA|TRBV6-6|NA
CATTGGSYTF
TGCGCCACGACCGGGGGGAGCTACACCTTC
>TRBJ2-7|NA|TRBV28|few
CASSSTNYEQYF
TGTGCCAGCAGCTCTACCAACTACGAGCAGTACTTC
>TRBJ2-7|TRBD1|TRBV18|few
CASSPGGAGSEQYF
TGTGCCAGCTCTCCAGGGGGCGCCGGTTCCGAGCAGTACTTC
>TRBJ2-2|NA|TRBV5-1|NA
CASGRDSYTAGELFF
TGCGCCAGCGGTCGGGACTCCTACACCGCCGGGGAGCTGTTTTTT
>TRBJ2-1|TRBD2|TRBV7-2|NA
CASSSTGGPLIF
TGTGCCAGCAGCTCAACGGGGGGGCCTCTGATCTTC
>TRBJ2-3|NA|TRBV19|NA
CASSSWGDTDTQYF
TGTGCCAGTAGTAGCTGGGGGGACACAGATACGCAGTATTTT
>TRBJ1-3|NA|TRBV9|once
CASSVLGSSGNTIYF
TGTGCCAGCAGCGTACTAGGGTCCTCTGGAAACACCATATATTTT
>TRBJ1-1|NA|TRBV15|NA
CATSPPGGTEAFF
TGTGCCACCAGCCCCCCAGGAGGTACTGAAGCTTTCTTT
>TRBJ2-3|NA|TRBV28|NA
CASTHGSTDTQYF
TGTGCCAGCACCCATGGGTCCACAGATACGCAGTATTTT
>TRBJ2-7|TRBD1|TRBV7-3|NA
CASSSTGGYEQYF
TGTGCCAGCAGCTCGACAGGGGGCTACGAGCAGTACTTC
>TRBJ1-3|NA|TRBV2|NA
CASSQDFSGNTIYF
TGTGCCAGCAGCCAGGACTTTTCTGGAAACACCATATATTTT